A single sample gave rise to the 30 T cell receptor beta chains below, sequenced in a study of blood T cell repertoires in COVID-19. This table comes from immunoSEQ multiplex PCR, and its TCRdb copy is limited to in-frame clones, with some not included. The sample holds 70,000 or so clones, more than 75% seen once. Sequenced input: peripheral blood. The receptors were sampled from a human donor in a cohort sampled during active COVID-19.

The chain has TRBV6-2 or TRBV6-3 and TRBJ1-5, with TRBD1 matching 7 bases. This CDR3 has 16 amino acids. The germline V gene has CDR1 MNHEY and CDR2 SVGEGT. The junction had 6 bases not matched to a gene; V was cut back by 2 bases and J by 2 bases. CDR3 DNA: TGTGCCAGCAGTTACGATTCGGGACAGCGCAATCAGCCCCAGCATTTT. As protein: CASSYDSGQRNQPQHF.

V usage is TRBV2 and J usage is TRBJ2-1; D is possibly TRBD2 (6 bases). V was pared by 4 bases and J by 7 bases, with 11 bases between. The V gene's germline CDR1 is SNHLY and CDR2 FYNNEI. The CDR3 is made up of 13 amino acids. The CDR3 sequence: CASSGFGGNEQFF. The DNA of the CDR3 is TGTGCCAGCAGTGGTTTTGGGGGGAATGAGCAGTTCTTC.

V usage is TRBV27 and J usage is TRBJ2-1, with D tentatively TRBD2 (5 bases). Trimming took 2 bases from V and 3 from J, leaving 14 bases between them. The CDR3 consists of 16 residues. Germline-derived CDR1 and CDR2 are MNHEY and SMNVEV (reference sequence). The CDR3 region has the DNA TGTGCCAGCAGTTTAAGCGCGGCGGGCCTCTACAATGAGCAGTTCTTC. This codes for CASSLSAAGLYNEQFF.

The chain employs TRBV6-5 and TRBJ1-2; 11 positions agree with TRBD1. This CDR3 contains 14 residues. Trimming cost V 6 bases and J 1 base; bases outside gene matches: 1. Germline CDR1 and CDR2: MNHEY and SVGAGI. CDR3 nucleotides: TGTGCCAGCAGGGACAGGGGGCGTAACTATGGCTACACCTTC. Its translation is CASRDRGRNYGYTF.

The J gene is TRBJ1-2, the V gene TRBV19; 7 positions match TRBD1. Germline lookup yields CDR1 LNHDA and CDR2 SQIVND (reference sequence). This CDR3 has 13 residues. Losses at the gene ends were 10 bases for V and 7 bases for J; bases not matched to a gene: 12. In nucleotides, the CDR3 is TGTGCCACTATGCCCACGACAGGGCTTGGCTACACCTTC. This codes for CATMPTTGLGYTF. Variable domain in full (rest from reference TRBV19 and TRBJ1-2): DGGITQSPKYLFRKEGQNVTLSCEQNLNHDAMYWYRQDPGQGLRLIYYSQIVNDFQKGDIAEGYSVSREKKESFPLTVTSAQKNPTAFYLCATMPTTGLGYTFGSGTRLTVV.

This sequence joins TRBV6-5 and TRBJ2-7; 10 bases line up with TRBD1. The length of the CDR3 is 13 residues. V trimming: 10 bases; J trimming: 5 bases; junction bases outside the gene matches: 8. Per the germline V gene, CDR1 is MNHEY and CDR2 is SVGAGI. CDR3 coding DNA: TGTGCCAATCCCCCCGGGACAGGGGACGAGCAGTACGTC. It yields the protein CANPPGTGDEQYV.

This clone was observed a single time. The J gene is TRBJ2-5, the V gene TRBV12-3 or TRBV12-4; D gene ambiguous. Trimming shortened V by 5 bases and J by 4 bases, and 8 bases separated the two germline ends. The CDR3 runs 12 residues. This CDR3 is CASSLRRETQYF. In DNA, the CDR3 is TGTGCCAGCAGTCTCCGTAGAGAGACCCAGTACTTC.

This sequence joins TRBV4-1 and TRBJ1-4, with 11 positions matching TRBD1. V shed 3 bases, J shed 7 bases, and the junction held 1 base outside the gene matches. The CDR3 runs to 14 residues. CDR1 MGHRA and CDR2 YSYEKL come from the germline V gene. The CDR3 DNA sequence: TGCGCCAGCAGCCAGGGGACAGGGGGTGAAAAACTGTTTTTT. Its protein is CASSQGTGGEKLFF.

The CDR3 sequence is CSVGGQGNTIYF. The DNA for the CDR3 is TGCAGCGTTGGTGGACAGGGAAACACCATATATTTT. The gene calls are TRBV29-1 and TRBJ1-3; D may be TRBD1 (6 bases). This CDR3 region has 12 residues. Trimming removed 4 bases at V and 4 bases at J, with 8 bases between. Per the germline V gene, CDR1 is SQVTM and CDR2 is ANQGSEA. The entire variable domain, with the rest obtained from reference TRBV29-1 and TRBJ1-3, is as follows: SAVISQKPSRDICQRGTSLTIQCQVDSQVTMMFWYRQQPGQSLTLIATANQGSEATYESGFVIDKFPISRPNLTFSTLTVSNMSPEDSSIYLCSVGGQGNTIYFGEGSWLTVV.

This chain links TRBV12-3 or TRBV12-4 with TRBJ1-1, with 10 nucleotides matching TRBD1. With 7 bases clipped from V and 3 bases from J, the junction kept 2 bases outside the gene matches. CDR3 length: 13 residues. CDR3 region: CASKTGGYTEAFF. The CDR3 coding sequence is TGTGCCAGCAAGACAGGGGGCTACACTGAAGCTTTCTTT.

The V gene is TRBV9, the J gene TRBJ2-1, with D perhaps TRBD1 (5 bases). V lost 3 bases and J 2 bases, leaving 21 bases between the germline ends. Per germline, CDR1 SGDLS and CDR2 YYNGEE. This CDR3 spans 18 amino acids. The CDR3 bases are TGTGCCAGCAGCGCACCAGGGATAATAGCAGCCGCCTACAATGAGCAGTTCTTC. Its protein product is CASSAPGIIAAAYNEQFF.

The V and J genes are TRBV10-3 and TRBJ1-1, with 7 bases identical to TRBD1. V dropped 11 bases and J dropped 3; count of bases not matched to a gene: 9. The germline V gene encodes CDR1 ENHRY and CDR2 SYGVKD. There are 13 residues in the CDR3. The CDR3, as DNA: TGTGCCGGGGCGACAGGGCTGGACACTGAAGCTTTCTTT. Translation: CAGATGLDTEAFF.

The chain recombines TRBV7-9 with TRBJ2-5, with TRBD2 matching over 9 bases. V dropped 5 bases and J dropped 1; count of bases not matched to a gene: 5. Looked up from germline, CDR1 is SEHNR and CDR2 is FQNEAQ (reference sequence). This CDR3 comprises 15 residues. Written as DNA, the CDR3 is TGTGCCAGCAGCGCGACTAGCGGAGTCCAAGAGACCCAGTACTTC. Translation: CASSATSGVQETQYF.

The gene calls are TRBV5-4 and TRBJ2-1; 8 bases match TRBD2. Germline V gives CDR1 SGHNT, CDR2 YYREEE (reference sequence). J gave up 7 bases and V 1 base, and 13 bases lay outside the gene matches. This CDR3 region has 17 residues. The CDR3, as DNA: TGTGCCAGCAGCTTGTTCTTCGGTGGCGGCGGGGGGAATGAGCAGTTCTTC. Its translation: CASSLFFGGGGGNEQFF.

This clone was found once. The rearrangement uses TRBV7-3 and TRBJ1-1; D perhaps matches TRBD1 (5 bases). CDR1 is SGHTA, CDR2 FQGTGA, per germline. The CDR3 runs to 13 residues. With 2 bases removed from V and 5 bases from J, the gap between germline ends came to 9 bases. CDR3 sequence (DNA): TGTGCCAGCAGCTTACAGGGAGGAACTGAAGCTTTCTTT. Translated, it gives CASSLQGGTEAFF.

The V and J genes are TRBV30 and TRBJ2-1; D is ambiguous. Looked up from germline, CDR1 is GTSNPN and CDR2 is SVGIG (reference sequence). Trimming removed 1 base at V and 8 bases at J, with 9 bases between. The CDR3 totals 12 residues. The CDR3: CAWSDEVHEQFF. DNA for the CDR3: TGTGCCTGGAGTGACGAGGTGCATGAGCAGTTCTTC.

The rearrangement uses TRBV11-3 and TRBJ2-3, with 9 bases that match TRBD1. This CDR3 comprises 14 residues. Trimming at V came to 6 bases and at J to 1 base, leaving 2 bases not matched to a gene. Germline V gene lookup returns CDR1 SGHNT and CDR2 YENEEA. CDR3 amino acids: CASRRDRGTDTQYF. The CDR3 region has the DNA TGTGCCAGCAGACGGGACAGGGGCACAGATACGCAGTATTTT.

This chain uses TRBV5-6 with TRBJ2-2; D is perhaps TRBD1 (6 bases). The CDR3 has 15 residues. The V gene's germline CDR1 is SGHDT and CDR2 YYEEEE. V was shortened by 0 bases and J by 4 bases, with 10 bases between the two germline ends. The CDR3 DNA sequence: TGTGCCAGCAGCTTGGCGGGACACTTCACCGGGGAGCTGTTTTTT. It specifies CASSLAGHFTGELFF.

This rearrangement joins TRBV19 to TRBJ2-6; 7 bases agree with TRBD1. Trimming at V came to 10 bases and at J to 0 bases, leaving 3 bases not matched to a gene. Looked up from germline, CDR1 is LNHDA and CDR2 is SQIVND (reference sequence). CDR3 length: 14 residues. CDR3 coding DNA: TGTGCCACTCGGGACAGCTCTGGGGCCAACGTCCTGACTTTC. Amino acid sequence: CATRDSSGANVLTF.

The V and J genes are TRBV29-1 and TRBJ2-5, with D possibly TRBD2 on 5 matching bases. CDR1 is SQVTM, CDR2 ANQGSEA, per germline. V lost 0 bases and J lost 5, with 13 bases in between. The CDR3 length is 14 residues. CDR3 loop: CSVEDVEGLETQYF. For the CDR3, the DNA is TGCAGCGTTGAAGATGTAGAGGGTTTGGAGACCCAGTACTTC.

The rearrangement uses TRBV9 and TRBJ1-5, with D possibly being TRBD1 (6 bases). The length of the CDR3 is 14 residues. Germline-derived CDR1 and CDR2 are SGDLS and YYNGEE. Trimming pared 0 bases from V and 5 bases from J, leaving 9 bases between. CDR3 in DNA: TGTGCCAGCAGCGTAGGAGGGGGTGATCAGCCCCAGCATTTT. Its translation is CASSVGGGDQPQHF.

The genes are TRBV2 and TRBJ1-3; D is undetermined. The length of the CDR3 is 14 residues. Germline CDR1 reads SNHLY; CDR2 reads FYNNEI. V gave up 2 bases and J gave up 4 bases, with 9 bases separating them. Here the CDR3 DNA reads TGTGCCAGCAGTGAACTCAGGTTCGGAAACACCATATATTTT. Protein product: CASSELRFGNTIYF.

This clone was counted only a few times. The rearrangement uses TRBV4-1 and TRBJ2-7, with 8 bases fitting TRBD1. The CDR3 runs 16 residues. Germline V CDR1 and CDR2: MGHRA, YSYEKL. Trimming at V came to 1 base and at J to 2 bases, leaving 7 bases not matched to a gene. In DNA form, the CDR3 reads TGCGCCAGCAGCCAAGTAGGGGACAGGAAGGCCTACGAGCAGTACTTC. Translated, it gives CASSQVGDRKAYEQYF.

The chain links TRBV5-1 to TRBJ2-3; D is perhaps TRBD1 (5 bases). Per the germline V gene, CDR1 is SGHRS and CDR2 is YFSETQ. This CDR3 is 12 amino acids long. Between the trimmed V and J ends, which lost 0 bases and 8 bases, there was a span of 7 bases. The CDR3 sequence: CASSLDQGTQYF. The CDR3, as DNA: TGCGCCAGCAGCTTGGACCAGGGTACGCAGTATTTT.

The chain couples TRBV18 to TRBJ1-6, with D possibly matching TRBD1 (6 bases). Trimming took off 4 bases at V and 7 bases at J, with 8 bases between the two ends. The CDR3 is 13 residues long. Germline assignment: CDR1 KGHSH and CDR2 LQKENI. CDR3 nucleotides: TGTGCCAGCTCACGTGACAGGAATTCACCCCTCCACTTT. Translation: CASSRDRNSPLHF.

This chain connects TRBV24-1 to TRBJ1-1; perhaps TRBD1 as D (6 bases). The CDR3 extends over 11 amino acids. V was trimmed by 5 bases and J by 7 bases, leaving 7 bases between them. Germline-derived CDR1 and CDR2 are KGHDR and SFDVKD. CDR3 in DNA: TGTGCCACCAGTGTCAGGGGTGAAGCTTTCTTT. It yields the protein CATSVRGEAFF.

This rearrangement joins TRBV7-9 to TRBJ2-7; TRBD2 matches 9 bases. In germline, CDR1 is SEHNR, CDR2 FQNEAQ (reference sequence). Unmatched junction bases numbered 6, after V lost 1 base and J lost 5 bases. This CDR3 contains 15 residues. The CDR3 nucleotides are TGTGCCAGCAGCTTAGTAGCGGGAGCCCCCCACGAGCAGTACTTC. Its translation: CASSLVAGAPHEQYF.

This clone was picked up one time. The chain employs TRBV28 and TRBJ2-3; TRBD2 agrees at 8 bases. J was trimmed by 7 bases and V by 3 bases; bases with no gene match: 18. The length of the CDR3 is 18 residues. Germline-derived CDR1 and CDR2 are MDHEN and SYDVKM. The CDR3, as DNA: TGTGCCAGCAGTTTGTCTTCCCTGACTAGCGTTCCAGCCCATACGCAGTATTTT. Residues: CASSLSSLTSVPAHTQYF.

The rearrangement uses TRBV7-8 and TRBJ2-7; 10 positions match TRBD1. The CDR3 totals 14 residues. Per the germline V gene, CDR1 is SGHVS and CDR2 is FQNEAQ. The junction had 6 bases not matched to a gene; V was cut back by 5 bases and J by 5 bases. CDR3 coding DNA: TGTGCCAGCAGCACCTCCGGGACAGGGGACGAGCAGTACGTC. Translated: CASSTSGTGDEQYV.

The rearrangement uses TRBV2 and TRBJ2-7, with 10 bases fitting TRBD1. The CDR3 sequence is 14 residues long. With V trimmed by 11 bases and J by 3 bases, 10 bases remained unmatched. CDR1 is SNHLY and CDR2 is FYNNEI in the germline V gene. In DNA, the CDR3 is TGTGCCTGGATGGCCCGGGACAGGGGCTACGAGCAGTACTTC. Translation gives CAWMARDRGYEQYF. Full variable domain (missing parts from reference TRBV2 and TRBJ2-7): EPEVTQTPSHQVTQMGQEVILRCVPISNHLYFYWYRQILGQKVEFLVSFYNNEISEKSEIFDDQFSVERPDGSNFTLKIRSTKLEDSAMYFCAWMARDRGYEQYFGPGTRLTVT.